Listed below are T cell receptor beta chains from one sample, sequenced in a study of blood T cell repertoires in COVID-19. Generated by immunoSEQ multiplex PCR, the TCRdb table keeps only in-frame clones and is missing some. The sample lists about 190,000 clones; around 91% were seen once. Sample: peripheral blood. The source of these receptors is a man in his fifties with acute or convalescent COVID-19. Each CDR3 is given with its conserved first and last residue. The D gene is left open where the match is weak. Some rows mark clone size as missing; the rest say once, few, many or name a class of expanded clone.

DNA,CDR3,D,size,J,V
TGCGCCAGCAGCTTGCGGGAGGTGAGCTCCTACGAGCAGTACTTC,CASSLREVSSYEQYF,TRBD2,.,TRBJ2-7,TRBV5-1
TGTGCCAGCAGCCAAGGGGTTGGGAGGAGGGACTACGAGCAGTACTTC,CASSQGVGRRDYEQYF,.,.,TRBJ2-7,TRBV3-1/TRBV3-2
TGTGCCACCAGTGATGTACCGGGACTAGCGAACACCGGGGAGCTGTTTTTT,CATSDVPGLANTGELFF,TRBD2,.,TRBJ2-2,TRBV24-1
TGTGCCAGCAGCTGGCCCTTGGGCGGGGGCACAGATACGCAGTATTTT,CASSWPLGGGTDTQYF,.,.,TRBJ2-3,TRBV7-9
TGTGCCAGTAGTGGCTACACAGGGGGCAATCAGCCCCAGCATTTT,CASSGYTGGNQPQHF,TRBD1,once,TRBJ1-5,TRBV19
TGTGCCAGCAGTTACGTTCAGGTCTACAATCAGCCCCAGCATTTT,CASSYVQVYNQPQHF,.,.,TRBJ1-5,TRBV6-2/TRBV6-3
TGTGCCAGCAGCCATATGACACGACGGGGGGACTACGAGCAGTACTTC,CASSHMTRRGDYEQYF,TRBD2,.,TRBJ2-7,TRBV3-1/TRBV3-2
TGTGCCAGAAGCCCCGGGACAGGGCTGAACACTGAAGCTTTCTTT,CARSPGTGLNTEAFF,.,once,TRBJ1-1,TRBV7-5
TGTGCCAGCAGTGACCCGTCGTATCGTTCACCCCTCCACTTT,CASSDPSYRSPLHF,.,.,TRBJ1-6,TRBV6-4
TGTGCCAGCAGCTTAAGATCTAGCGGCCCAACCTACGAGCAGTACTTC,CASSLRSSGPTYEQYF,TRBD2,.,TRBJ2-7,TRBV5-6
TGTGCCAGCACCCCTAGCACTACTCAAGAGACCCAGTACTTC,CASTPSTTQETQYF,.,once,TRBJ2-5,TRBV7-8
TGTGCCAGCAGCGGACAGGGGATCCGCATGAACACTGAAGCTTTCTTT,CASSGQGIRMNTEAFF,TRBD1,.,TRBJ1-1,TRBV28
TGCAGCGTTGACGGCCTAGGGGGTTTAGATGAGCAGTTCTTC,CSVDGLGGLDEQFF,.,.,TRBJ2-1,TRBV29-1
TGTGCCAGCTCACCTATGGGACAGGGCGGGAATGAGCAGTTCTTC,CASSPMGQGGNEQFF,TRBD1,.,TRBJ2-1,TRBV18
TGTGCCGTCTCCGCTTTAGCGCGAACGAACACCGGGGAGCTGTTTTTT,CAVSALARTNTGELFF,.,few,TRBJ2-2,TRBV10-3
TGTGCCAGCAGCTTTACACTAGCAGGGCCGGCCACCGGGGAGCTGTTTTTT,CASSFTLAGPATGELFF,.,.,TRBJ2-2,TRBV7-7
TGTGCCAGCAGCTTCGGGACAGCTAATCAGCCCCAGCATTTT,CASSFGTANQPQHF,TRBD1,.,TRBJ1-5,TRBV5-8
TGTGCCAGCAGCTTAACCCAGGGGGAGACCCAGTACTTC,CASSLTQGETQYF,.,.,TRBJ2-5,TRBV7-3
TGTGCCAGCTCACCAGAAGACAGGTTCACTGAAGCTTTCTTT,CASSPEDRFTEAFF,.,.,TRBJ1-1,TRBV18
TGCGCCAGCAGCCAAGAACAGAGCGGGGCCTCCTACGAGCAGTACTTC,CASSQEQSGASYEQYF,TRBD2,.,TRBJ2-7,TRBV4-1
TGTGCCAGCAGCGGGAGTACGGAGCTGTTTTTT,CASSGSTELFF,.,.,TRBJ2-2,TRBV28
TGTGCCACCCGGGGACTAGCGGGGCAAGAGACCCAGTACTTC,CATRGLAGQETQYF,TRBD2,.,TRBJ2-5,TRBV2
TGTGCCACCAGTGATTTGAGACGGACAGGGGCCGGGGAGCTGTTTTTT,CATSDLRRTGAGELFF,TRBD1,many,TRBJ2-2,TRBV24-1
TGTGCCAGCAGTCTAGACACAAATCAGCCCCAGCATTTT,CASSLDTNQPQHF,.,.,TRBJ1-5,TRBV12-3/TRBV12-4
TGTGCCAGCAGCCCCCGGAGGGACAGGTCATACAATGAGCAGTTCTTC,CASSPRRDRSYNEQFF,TRBD1,.,TRBJ2-1,TRBV7-6
TGCGCCAGCAGCTTGCCACAGGAGGGAAACACCATATATTTT,CASSLPQEGNTIYF,.,few,TRBJ1-3,TRBV5-1
TGTGCCAGCAGTTTACAGGGACAGCTGGAGCTGTTTTTT,CASSLQGQLELFF,TRBD1,once,TRBJ2-2,TRBV28
TGTGCCAGCAGTTACCTTAATAGCAATCAGCCCCAGCATTTT,CASSYLNSNQPQHF,.,.,TRBJ1-5,TRBV6-2/TRBV6-3